Each of the 28 T cell receptor beta chains below was sequenced from the same sample in a study of cytomegalovirus exposure and HLA in healthy donors. Use of 60 Vbeta and 13 Jbeta primers characterized the PCR. TCRdb keeps only in-frame clones here, not all; method: immunoSEQ multiplex PCR. The table has some 150,000 clones, around four fifths seen once; the top ten hold 1.3%. Sequences were obtained from PBMCs. The receptors shown here come from a woman in her 50s in good health and CMV-seronegative.

Only one count was recorded for this clone. The chain combines TRBV18 with TRBJ2-1; D remains ambiguous. Germline values: CDR1 KGHSH, CDR2 LQKENI. V was cut by 0 bases and J by 10 bases, with 7 bases left in between. The CDR3 has 12 amino acids. This CDR3 is CASSPPLTEQFF. The CDR3 DNA follows: TGTGCCAGCTCACCACCGCTTACAGAGCAGTTCTTC.

The chain recombines TRBV12-1 with TRBJ2-5; TRBD2, as called in the table, went unchecked against the DNA. With the DNA end fitting TRBJ2-7 better, the J assignment may be wrong. TRBV12-1 is shown as a pseudogene. The CDR3 is 15 residues long. The CDR3 DNA follows: TGTGCCAGCAGCACCACCCTCCGCGCCTCCTACGAGCAGTACTTC. Its translation is CASSTTLRASYEQYF.

CDR3 nucleotides: TGTGCCAGCAGCGAACTACTAGCCAGACCCCTGTATTTT. Translated: CASSELLARPLYF. The chain couples TRBV9 to TRBJ2-3, with D tentatively TRBD2 (6 bases). CDR3 length equals 13 residues. CDR1 is SGDLS, CDR2 YYNGEE, per germline. The V and J ends lost 3 bases and 14 bases respectively, with 19 bases between them.

Comment on this clone: The identical CDR3 is also encoded by other nucleotide sequences in the sample. The CDR3 protein is CASSPGTDYEQYF. DNA of the CDR3: TGTGCCAGCTCACCTGGGACAGACTACGAGCAGTACTTC. V is TRBV18 and J is TRBJ2-7; 7 nucleotides line up with TRBD1. The CDR3 has 13 residues. The V gene end was trimmed by 3 bases and the J gene end by 3 bases; junction bases not matched to a gene: 2. Germline V gene sequence: CDR1 KGHSH, CDR2 LQKENI.

The chain couples TRBV19 to TRBJ2-1; possible D gene TRBD2, 7 bases. The germline V gene encodes CDR1 LNHDA and CDR2 SQIVND (reference sequence). Trimming pared 7 bases from V and 7 bases from J, leaving 17 bases between. The CDR3 contains 14 residues. DNA for the CDR3: TGTGCCAGTAAGGGGGGGGCTCGGGGTAATGAGCAGTTCTTC. This codes for CASKGGARGNEQFF.

V gene TRBV7-9 combines with J gene TRBJ2-7, with 14 bases lining up with TRBD2. Per germline, CDR1 SEHNR and CDR2 FQNEAQ (reference sequence). The CDR3 totals 16 residues. The V segment lost 2 bases and the J segment 5 bases; nucleotides outside the gene matches: 5. CDR3 sequence: CASSLHGTSGSNEQYF. The CDR3 region has the DNA TGTGCCAGCAGCTTACACGGGACTAGCGGGAGTAACGAGCAGTACTTC. Complete variable domain (other parts from reference TRBV7-9 and TRBJ2-7): DTGVSQNPRHKITKRGQNVTFRCDPISEHNRLYWYRQTLGQGPEFLTYFQNEAQLEKSRLLSDRFSAERPKGSFSTLEIQRTEQGDSAMYLCASSLHGTSGSNEQYFGPGTRLTVT.

The chain employs TRBV4-1 and TRBJ1-2; D is uncertain. This CDR3 spans 15 amino acids. V lost 4 bases to trimming and J lost 0 bases, with 12 bases between them. Germline V gene lookup returns CDR1 MGHRA and CDR2 YSYEKL. The CDR3 region has the DNA TGCGCCAGCAGCCCCGCCCCAGGCGCTAACTATGGCTACACCTTC. It translates to CASSPAPGANYGYTF.

The chain carries TRBV15 and TRBJ2-1; TRBD2 matches at 13 bases. V was pared by 1 base and J by 4 bases, with 1 base of the junction left unmatched. The germline gives CDR1 LNHNV, CDR2 YYDKDF (reference sequence). The CDR3 covers 16 residues. CDR3 loop: CATSRGTSGRYNEQFF. The CDR3 DNA follows: TGTGCCACCAGCAGAGGGACTAGCGGGAGATACAATGAGCAGTTCTTC.

The chain joins TRBV19 to TRBJ1-5; D might be TRBD1 (5 bases). Germline CDR1 is LNHDA and CDR2 is SQIVND (reference sequence). CDR3 size: 15 residues. V shed 3 bases and J shed 3 bases, with 12 bases lying between them. CDR3 nucleotides: TGTGCCAGTAGTATGGGACTACTAATCAATCAGCCCCAGCATTTT. It yields the protein CASSMGLLINQPQHF. The full variable domain, completed using reference TRBV19 and TRBJ1-5, is DGGITQSPKYLFRKEGQNVTLSCEQNLNHDAMYWYRQDPGQGLRLIYYSQIVNDFQKGDIAEGYSVSREKKESFPLTVTSAQKNPTAFYLCASSMGLLINQPQHFGDGTRLSIL.

The table lists this clone with a count of one. V is TRBV19 and J is TRBJ1-2; 9 nucleotides line up with TRBD1. The CDR3 is 14 residues long. Germline trimming cut 6 bases from V and 7 bases from J; bases unmatched to any gene: 9. CDR1 and CDR2 from the germline V gene are LNHDA and SQIVND (reference sequence). CDR3 loop: CASRVGTGFFGYTF. The CDR3, as DNA: TGTGCCAGTAGGGTTGGGACAGGGTTTTTTGGCTACACCTTC. The entire variable domain, with the rest obtained from reference TRBV19 and TRBJ1-2, is as follows: DGGITQSPKYLFRKEGQNVTLSCEQNLNHDAMYWYRQDPGQGLRLIYYSQIVNDFQKGDIAEGYSVSREKKESFPLTVTSAQKNPTAFYLCASRVGTGFFGYTFGSGTRLTVV.

V is TRBV7-2 and J is TRBJ1-5; 10 bases are a match to TRBD1. Germline V lookup: CDR1 SGHTA, CDR2 FQGNSA. The CDR3 sequence is 15 residues long. The V and J ends lost 3 bases and 7 bases, in that order; junction bases with no gene match: 6. In DNA, the CDR3 is TGTGCCAGCAGCTTGACAGGGGGCGCAAGGCAGCCCCAGCATTTT. This gives the protein CASSLTGGARQPQHF.

V is TRBV7-2 and J is TRBJ1-2; maybe TRBD1 (5 bases). Per germline, CDR1 SGHTA and CDR2 FQGNSA. This CDR3 is 12 amino acids long. Trimming removed 5 bases from V and 5 bases from J, with 9 bases in between. The CDR3 DNA sequence: TGTGCCAGCAGCCCGGACACTTATGGCTACACCTTC. Residues: CASSPDTYGYTF.

This chain connects TRBV27 to TRBJ2-5, with D perhaps matching TRBD2 (6 bases). The J call may be mistaken, given a closer DNA end match to TRBJ2-7. This CDR3 region has 15 residues. Germline V CDR1 and CDR2: MNHEY, SMNVEV (reference sequence). This CDR3 is CASSTRTSGYYEQYF. The CDR3 coding sequence is TGTGCCAGCAGTACTCGGACGAGCGGGTACTACGAGCAGTACTTC.

The chain is built from TRBV7-2 and TRBJ2-3; D is ambiguous. From germline, CDR1 is SGHTA and CDR2 FQGNSA. V gave up 1 base and J gave up 2 bases, with 13 bases separating them. This CDR3 is built from 16 residues. The CDR3 DNA reads TGTGCCAGCAGCTTAGTGGCGGAAGCACACACAGATACGCAGTATTTT. It is translated as CASSLVAEAHTDTQYF.

The chain combines TRBV5-1 with TRBJ2-3; a weak D match, TRBD1 (6 bases). V dropped 5 bases and J dropped 2 bases, with 15 bases sitting between them. CDR3 length: 15 residues. Germline V lookup: CDR1 SGHRS, CDR2 YFSETQ. CDR3 sequence: CASSEGTSDTDTQYF. CDR3 in DNA: TGCGCCAGCAGTGAGGGGACATCAGACACAGATACGCAGTATTTT.

This sequence joins TRBV28 and TRBJ1-1, with TRBD1 identical over 7 bases. The CDR3 runs 14 residues. V shed 8 bases and J 1 base; nucleotides not matched to a gene: 7. Germline V gene lookup returns CDR1 MDHEN and CDR2 SYDVKM. The chain's CDR3 is CASLKTGANTEAFF. The DNA of the CDR3 is TGTGCCAGCCTCAAAACAGGGGCGAACACTGAAGCTTTCTTT.

The chain carries TRBV7-7 and TRBJ2-2, with 7 bases fitting TRBD1. Germline V gene sequence: CDR1 SSHAT, CDR2 FNYEAQ (reference sequence). The CDR3 is made up of 17 amino acids. V lost 5 bases, J lost 0 bases, and 9 bases stayed unmatched. The CDR3 nucleotides are TGTGCCAGCAGCCTTACTCCCGGGACAGCGAACACCGGGGAGCTGTTTTTT. This encodes CASSLTPGTANTGELFF.

The V gene is TRBV19, the J gene TRBJ1-1, with D tentatively TRBD1 (5 bases). Germline values: CDR1 LNHDA, CDR2 SQIVND (reference sequence). This CDR3 spans 13 amino acids. With 4 bases removed from V and 0 bases from J, the gap between germline ends came to 6 bases. The CDR3 DNA is TGTGCCAGTAGTAAGGGGATGAACACTGAAGCTTTCTTT. Amino acid sequence: CASSKGMNTEAFF.

This clone was observed a few times. The chain uses TRBV29-1 and TRBJ2-1; 7 positions agree with TRBD2. The germline V gene has CDR1 SQVTM and CDR2 ANQGSEA. J gave up 12 bases and V 7 bases, and 9 bases lay outside the gene matches. The CDR3 covers 11 residues. CDR3 coding DNA: TGCAGCGCCCGAAGCGGGGCAACGCAGTTCTTC. It specifies CSARSGATQFF.

The chain couples TRBV6-1 to TRBJ2-7, with D unresolved. Trimming pared 6 bases from V and 4 bases from J, leaving 4 bases between. This CDR3 contains 10 residues. Germline CDR1 is MNHNS and CDR2 is SASEGT. DNA for the CDR3: TGTGCCAGCAGATCTTACGAGCAGTACTTC. Translation gives CASRSYEQYF.

The chain couples TRBV27 to TRBJ2-1; TRBD2 agrees at 14 bases. The CDR3 extends over 16 amino acids. The junction had 9 bases not matched to a gene; V was cut back by 10 bases and J by 4 bases. CDR1 and CDR2 (germline): MNHEY, SMNVEV (reference sequence). In DNA form, the CDR3 reads TGTGCCACCCTTACCGGGACTAGCGGGAGATACAATGAGCAGTTCTTC. Its protein is CATLTGTSGRYNEQFF.

The rearrangement uses TRBV11-3 and TRBJ1-1; D remains ambiguous. This CDR3 has 13 residues. The V end was cut by 1 base, the J end by 2 bases, with 5 bases between. CDR1 is SGHNT and CDR2 is YENEEA in the germline V gene. The CDR3 spells CASSLVVNTEAFF. The CDR3 bases are TGTGCCAGCAGCTTAGTCGTAAACACTGAAGCTTTCTTT.

The chain has TRBV19 and TRBJ2-6; TRBD2 is a possible D gene (7 bases). Germline loops: CDR1 LNHDA, CDR2 SQIVND (reference sequence). The V and J ends lost 2 bases and 0 bases respectively, with 14 bases between them. CDR3 length: 18 residues. Written as DNA, the CDR3 is TGTGCCAGTAGTATAAGGGGGGGACGGACCTCTGGGGCCAACGTCCTGACTTTC. Translation: CASSIRGGRTSGANVLTF.

V and J are TRBV7-9 and TRBJ2-1, with 8 positions matching TRBD2. The V gene end was trimmed by 3 bases and the J gene end by 5 bases; junction bases not matched to a gene: 9. This CDR3 comprises 16 residues. CDR1 is SEHNR, CDR2 FQNEAQ, per germline (reference sequence). Here the CDR3 reads CASSLFSGRVNNEQFF. The CDR3 DNA is TGTGCCAGCAGCTTGTTTTCCGGGAGGGTAAACAATGAGCAGTTCTTC.

The DNA of the CDR3 is TGTGCCAGCAGTTTGCTAGCCACAGATACGCAGTATTTT. Its protein product is CASSLLATDTQYF. The gene calls are TRBV27 and TRBJ2-3; the D gene is possibly TRBD2 (5 bases). The CDR3 is made up of 13 amino acids. With 3 bases removed from V and 2 bases from J, the gap between germline ends came to 6 bases. Germline V gives CDR1 MNHEY, CDR2 SMNVEV (reference sequence).

The DNA of the CDR3 is TGTGCCTGGAGTGGGACAGGGGAGGAGCAGTACTTC. It encodes CAWSGTGEEQYF. The chain couples TRBV30 to TRBJ2-7; 9 nucleotides line up with TRBD1. V shed 1 base, J shed 7 bases, and the junction held 2 bases outside the gene matches. The CDR3 consists of 12 residues. In germline, CDR1 is GTSNPN, CDR2 SVGIG (reference sequence).

V gene TRBV28 combines with J gene TRBJ2-1; 10 bases agree with TRBD1. The CDR3 is 19 residues long. CDR1 is MDHEN and CDR2 is SYDVKM in the germline V gene. The V and J ends lost 8 bases and 1 base, in that order; junction bases with no gene match: 17. The CDR3 loop is CASRTIGGRDRGSYNEQFF. The CDR3 region has the DNA TGTGCCAGCCGAACTATAGGGGGACGGGACAGGGGATCCTACAATGAGCAGTTCTTC.

J is TRBJ2-7 and V is TRBV4-2; a possible D gene is TRBD2 (6 bases). Germline V CDR1 and CDR2: LGHNA, YNFKEQ. Between the trimmed V and J ends, which lost 0 bases and 2 bases, there was a span of 20 bases. The CDR3 length is 18 residues. CDR3 bases: TGTGCCAGCAGCCAAGATATGGGTGGGGGGACTCAACCCTACGAGCAGTACTTC. It specifies CASSQDMGGGTQPYEQYF.